The 5 T cell receptor beta chains given below trace back to one sample, sequenced in a study of early stage breast cancer tumors. Clones were sequenced by immunoSEQ multiplex PCR, and TCRdb holds only the in-frame ones, with some missing. The data show tens of thousands of clones, with 55% to 75% seen just once and approximately 33% held by the top ten. The sequenced material came from blood. The origin of the receptors is a person aged 50 to 59 with breast cancer.

This sequence joins TRBV5-1 and TRBJ1-3; tentatively, D is TRBD1 (5 bases). This CDR3 contains 14 residues. V shed 4 bases and J shed 0 bases, with 8 bases lying between them. CDR1 and CDR2 (germline): SGHRS, YFSETQ. For the CDR3, the DNA is TGCGCCAGCAGCGGGGCCAACTCTGGAAACACCATATATTTT. Protein product: CASSGANSGNTIYF. The entire variable domain, with the rest obtained from reference TRBV5-1 and TRBJ1-3, is as follows: KAGVTQTPRYLIKTRGQQVTLSCSPISGHRSVSWYQQTPGQGLQFLFEYFSETQRNKGNFPGRFSGRQFSNSRSEMNVSTLELGDSALYLCASSGANSGNTIYFGEGSWLTVV.

This clone came up a few times. The chain couples TRBV5-1 to TRBJ1-4; TRBD1 matches at 10 bases. The CDR3 totals 15 residues. Germline V gives CDR1 SGHRS, CDR2 YFSETQ. V was pared by 0 bases and J by 8 bases, with 4 bases of the junction left unmatched. As DNA, the CDR3 is TGCGCCAGCAGCTTGGCCGGGACAGGGGTCGAAAAACTGTTTTTT. Translating it yields CASSLAGTGVEKLFF.

The rearrangement links TRBV7-2 to TRBJ2-7, with TRBD2 as a possible D gene (5 bases). There are 14 residues in the CDR3. Germline CDR1 is SGHTA and CDR2 is FQGNSA. Between the trimmed V and J ends, which lost 1 base and 2 bases, there was a span of 9 bases. CDR3 DNA sequence: TGTGCCAGCAGCTTAGGGACTGTCACCTACGAGCAGTACTTC. Translating it yields CASSLGTVTYEQYF. The complete variable domain, with remaining parts taken from reference TRBV7-2 and TRBJ2-7, reads GAGVSQSPSNKVTEKGKDVELRCDPISGHTALYWYRQSLGQGLEFLIYFQGNSAPDKSGLPSDRFSAERTGGSVSTLTIQRTQQEDSAVYLCASSLGTVTYEQYFGPGTRLTVT.

The V and J genes are TRBV18 and TRBJ2-7, with D hard to call. There are 15 residues in the CDR3. Germline CDR1 KGHSH, CDR2 LQKENI. V was pared by 0 bases and J by 7 bases, with 16 bases between. CDR3 region: CASSPPGPAIGEQYF. The CDR3, as DNA: TGTGCCAGCTCACCACCAGGACCGGCGATCGGGGAGCAGTACTTC. The variable domain in full, with the rest retrieved from reference TRBV18 and TRBJ2-7, is NAGVMQNPRHLVRRRGQEARLRCSPMKGHSHVYWYRQLPEEGLKFMVYLQKENIIDESGMPKERFSAEFPKEGPSILRIQQVVRGDSAAYFCASSPPGPAIGEQYFGPGTRLTVT.

The V gene is TRBV7-9, the J gene TRBJ1-1; TRBD1 is a possible D gene (6 bases). The CDR3 has 13 amino acids. Deletions cut 6 bases from V and 4 bases from J, with 12 bases between. Germline CDR1 reads SEHNR; CDR2 reads FQNEAQ (reference sequence). CDR3 DNA sequence: TGTGCCAGCAGTCAGGGGCAGGGCACTGAAGCTTTCTTT. Its translation: CASSQGQGTEAFF.